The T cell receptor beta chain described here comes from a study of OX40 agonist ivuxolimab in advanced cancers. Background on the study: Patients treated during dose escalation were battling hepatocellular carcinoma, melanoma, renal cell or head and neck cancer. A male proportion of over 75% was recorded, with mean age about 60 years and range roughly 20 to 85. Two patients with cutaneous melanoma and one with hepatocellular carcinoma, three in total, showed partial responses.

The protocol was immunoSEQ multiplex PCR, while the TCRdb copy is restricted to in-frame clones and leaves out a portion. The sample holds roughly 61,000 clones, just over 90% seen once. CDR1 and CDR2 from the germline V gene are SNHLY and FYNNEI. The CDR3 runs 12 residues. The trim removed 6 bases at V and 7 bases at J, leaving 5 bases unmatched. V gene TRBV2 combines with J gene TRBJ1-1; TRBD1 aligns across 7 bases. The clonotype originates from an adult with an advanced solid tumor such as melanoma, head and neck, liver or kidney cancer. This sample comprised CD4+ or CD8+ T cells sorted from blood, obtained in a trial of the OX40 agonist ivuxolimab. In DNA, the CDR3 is TGTGCCAGCAGACAGACAGGGTTTGAAGCTTTCTTT. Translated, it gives CASRQTGFEAFF.